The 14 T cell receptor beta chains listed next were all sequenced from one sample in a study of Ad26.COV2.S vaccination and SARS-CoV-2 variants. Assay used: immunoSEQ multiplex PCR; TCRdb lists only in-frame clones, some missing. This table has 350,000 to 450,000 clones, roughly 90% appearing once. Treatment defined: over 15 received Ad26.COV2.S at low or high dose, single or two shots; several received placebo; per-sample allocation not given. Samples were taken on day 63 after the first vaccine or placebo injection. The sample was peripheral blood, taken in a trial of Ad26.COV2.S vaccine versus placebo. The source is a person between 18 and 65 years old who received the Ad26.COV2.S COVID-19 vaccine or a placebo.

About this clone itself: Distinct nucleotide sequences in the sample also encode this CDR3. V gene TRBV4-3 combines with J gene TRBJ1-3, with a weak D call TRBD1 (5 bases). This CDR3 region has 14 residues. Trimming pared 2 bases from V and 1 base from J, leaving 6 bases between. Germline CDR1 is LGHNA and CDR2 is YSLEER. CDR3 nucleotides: TGCGCCAGCAGCCAAAGGGGTTCTGGAAACACCATATATTTT. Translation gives CASSQRGSGNTIYF.

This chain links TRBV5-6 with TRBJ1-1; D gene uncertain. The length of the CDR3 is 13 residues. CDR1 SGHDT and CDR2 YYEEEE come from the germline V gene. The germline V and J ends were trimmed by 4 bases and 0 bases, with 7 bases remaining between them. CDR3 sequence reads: CASSLILNTEAFF. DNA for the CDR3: TGTGCCAGCAGCCTTATCCTGAACACTGAAGCTTTCTTT.

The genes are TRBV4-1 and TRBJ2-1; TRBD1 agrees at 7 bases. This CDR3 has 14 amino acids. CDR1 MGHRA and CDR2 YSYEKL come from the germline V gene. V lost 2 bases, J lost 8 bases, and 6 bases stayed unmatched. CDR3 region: CASSQPTGVHEQFF. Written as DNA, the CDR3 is TGCGCCAGCAGCCAACCCACAGGGGTGCATGAGCAGTTCTTC.

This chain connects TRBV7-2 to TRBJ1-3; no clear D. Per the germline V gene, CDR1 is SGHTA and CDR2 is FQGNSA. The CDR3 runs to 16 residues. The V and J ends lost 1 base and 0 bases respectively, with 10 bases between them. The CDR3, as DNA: TGTGCCAGCAGCTTAGACGTGAGAAGCTCTGGAAACACCATATATTTT. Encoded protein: CASSLDVRSSGNTIYF.

Here the CDR3 reads CASSLGSQTRYEQYF. The DNA of the CDR3 is TGTGCCAGCAGCTTAGGTAGCCAGACTCGTTACGAGCAGTACTTC. The chain is built from TRBV5-5 and TRBJ2-7; D not certain. This CDR3 has 15 residues. Germline V lookup: CDR1 SGHKS, CDR2 YYEKEE (reference sequence). V lost 2 bases, J lost 4 bases, and 16 bases lay in between. Variable domain in full (rest from reference TRBV5-5 and TRBJ2-7): DAGVTQSPTHLIKTRGQQVTLRCSPISGHKSVSWYQQVLGQGPQFIFQYYEKEERGRGNFPDRFSARQFPNYSSELNVNALLLGDSALYLCASSLGSQTRYEQYFGPGTRLTVT.

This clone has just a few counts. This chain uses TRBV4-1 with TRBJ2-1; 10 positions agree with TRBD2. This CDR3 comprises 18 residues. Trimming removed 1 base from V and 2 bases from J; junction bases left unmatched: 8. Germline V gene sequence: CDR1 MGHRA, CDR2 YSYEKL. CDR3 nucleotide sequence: TGCGCCAGCAGCCAAGCCAATATTCTAGCGGGGGCCTACAATGAGCAGTTCTTC. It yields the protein CASSQANILAGAYNEQFF.

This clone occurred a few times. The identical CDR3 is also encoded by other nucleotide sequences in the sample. The CDR3 region has the DNA TGTGCCAGTAGTATAGGGCATACCTACGAGCAGTACTTC. The encoded protein is CASSIGHTYEQYF. The chain combines TRBV19 with TRBJ2-7; D not resolved. Trimming stripped 1 base from V and 2 bases from J, with 6 bases between. The germline V gene has CDR1 LNHDA and CDR2 SQIVND (reference sequence). The CDR3 has 13 amino acids.

In DNA form, the CDR3 reads TGTGCCAGCAGCTTAGATCCACAGAGTGAGCAGTACTTC. This encodes CASSLDPQSEQYF. The V call is TRBV11-3, the J call TRBJ2-7, with D unresolved. This CDR3 has 13 amino acids. CDR1 and CDR2 (germline): SGHNT, YENEEA. Trimming removed 0 bases at V and 7 bases at J, with 10 bases between.

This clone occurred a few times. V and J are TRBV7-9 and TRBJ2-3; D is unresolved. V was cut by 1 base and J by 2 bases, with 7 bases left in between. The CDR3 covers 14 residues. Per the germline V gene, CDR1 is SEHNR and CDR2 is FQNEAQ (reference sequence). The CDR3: CASSLVGHTDTQYF. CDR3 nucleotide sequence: TGTGCCAGCAGCTTAGTTGGCCACACAGATACGCAGTATTTT.

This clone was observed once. CDR3 bases: TGTGCCAGCAGTTACGGGGAGGGGGGCTACGAGCAGTACTTC. Amino acid sequence: CASSYGEGGYEQYF. V is TRBV6-5 and J is TRBJ2-7; possible D gene TRBD2, 7 bases. This CDR3 has 14 amino acids. V lost 2 bases, J lost 3 bases, and 11 bases lay in between. Germline CDR1 is MNHEY and CDR2 is SVGAGI.

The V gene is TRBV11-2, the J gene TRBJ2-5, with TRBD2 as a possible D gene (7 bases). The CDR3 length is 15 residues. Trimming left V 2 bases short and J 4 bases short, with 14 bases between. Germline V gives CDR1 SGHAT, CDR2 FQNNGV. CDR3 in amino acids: CASSLYGGAGETQYF. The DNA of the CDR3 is TGTGCCAGCAGCTTATATGGGGGGGCTGGAGAGACCCAGTACTTC. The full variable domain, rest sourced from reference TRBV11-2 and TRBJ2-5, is EAGVAQSPRYKIIEKRQSVAFWCNPISGHATLYWYQQILGQGPKLLIQFQNNGVVDDSQLPKDRFSAERLKGVDSTLKIQPAKLEDSAVYLCASSLYGGAGETQYFGPGTRLLVL.

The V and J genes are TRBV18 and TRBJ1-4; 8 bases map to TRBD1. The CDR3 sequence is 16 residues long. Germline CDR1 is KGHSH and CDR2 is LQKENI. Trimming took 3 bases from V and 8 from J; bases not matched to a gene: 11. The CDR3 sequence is CASSPPGGELWEKLFF. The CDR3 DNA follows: TGTGCCAGCTCACCCCCAGGGGGCGAATTATGGGAAAAACTGTTTTTT.

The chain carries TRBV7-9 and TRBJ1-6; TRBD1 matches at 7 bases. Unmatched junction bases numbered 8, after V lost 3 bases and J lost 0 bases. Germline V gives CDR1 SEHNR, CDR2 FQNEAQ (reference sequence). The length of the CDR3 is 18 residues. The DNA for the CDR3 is TGTGCCAGCAGCTTGAAGCAGGGGGAAAGCTCCTATAATTCACCCCTCCACTTT. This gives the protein CASSLKQGESSYNSPLHF.

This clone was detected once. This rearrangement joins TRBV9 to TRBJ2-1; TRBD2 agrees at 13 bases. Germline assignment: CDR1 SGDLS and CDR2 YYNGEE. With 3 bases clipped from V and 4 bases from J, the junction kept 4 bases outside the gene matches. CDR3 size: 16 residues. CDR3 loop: CASSATSGGSYNEQFF. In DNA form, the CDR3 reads TGTGCCAGCAGCGCGACTAGCGGGGGGTCTTACAATGAGCAGTTCTTC.